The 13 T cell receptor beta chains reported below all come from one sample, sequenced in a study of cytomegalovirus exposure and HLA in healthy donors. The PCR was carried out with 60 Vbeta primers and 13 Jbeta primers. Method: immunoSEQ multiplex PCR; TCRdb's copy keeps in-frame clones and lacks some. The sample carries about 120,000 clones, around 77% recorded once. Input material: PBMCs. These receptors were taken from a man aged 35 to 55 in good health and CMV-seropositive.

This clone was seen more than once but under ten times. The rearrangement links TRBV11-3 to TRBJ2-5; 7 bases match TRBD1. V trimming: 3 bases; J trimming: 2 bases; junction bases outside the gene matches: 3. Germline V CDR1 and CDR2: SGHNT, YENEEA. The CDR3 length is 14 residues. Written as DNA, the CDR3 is TGTGCCAGCAGCTTTAAGGGGGCGCAAGAGACCCAGTACTTC. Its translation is CASSFKGAQETQYF.

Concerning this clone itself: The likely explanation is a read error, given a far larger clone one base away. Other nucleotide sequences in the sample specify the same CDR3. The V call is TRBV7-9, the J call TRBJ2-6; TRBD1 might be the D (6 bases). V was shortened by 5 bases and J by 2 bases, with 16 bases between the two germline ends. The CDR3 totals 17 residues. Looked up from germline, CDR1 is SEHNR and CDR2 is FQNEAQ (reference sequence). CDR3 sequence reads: CASSQGIYRAGANVLTF. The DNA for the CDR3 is TGTGCCAGCAGCCAAGGGATCTACAGGGCTGGGGCCAACGTCCTGACTTTC. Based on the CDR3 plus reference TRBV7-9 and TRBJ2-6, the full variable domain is DTGVSQNPRHKITKRGQNVTFRCDPISEHNRLYWYRQTLGQGPEFLTYFQNEAQLEKSRLLSDRFSAERPKGSFSTLEIQRTEQGDSAMYLCASSQGIYRAGANVLTFGAGSRLTVL.

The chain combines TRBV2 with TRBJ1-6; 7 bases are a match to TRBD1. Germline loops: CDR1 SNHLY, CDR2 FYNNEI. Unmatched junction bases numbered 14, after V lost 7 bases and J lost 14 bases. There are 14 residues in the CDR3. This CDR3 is CASKQGPQAGSLHF. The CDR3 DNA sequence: TGTGCCAGCAAACAGGGGCCCCAAGCCGGTTCCCTCCACTTT.

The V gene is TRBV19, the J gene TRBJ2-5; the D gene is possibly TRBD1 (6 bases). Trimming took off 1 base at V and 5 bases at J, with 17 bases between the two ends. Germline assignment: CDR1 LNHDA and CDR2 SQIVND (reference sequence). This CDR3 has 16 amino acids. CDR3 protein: CASSIGGWGQGETQYF. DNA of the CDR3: TGTGCCAGTAGTATAGGGGGGTGGGGACAAGGGGAGACCCAGTACTTC.

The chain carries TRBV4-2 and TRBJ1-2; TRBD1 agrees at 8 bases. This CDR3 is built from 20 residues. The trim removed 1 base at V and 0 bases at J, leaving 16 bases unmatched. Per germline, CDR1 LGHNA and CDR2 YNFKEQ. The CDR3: CASSQGDRGVFPLANYGYTF. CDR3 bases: TGTGCCAGCAGCCAAGGCGACAGGGGAGTATTTCCGTTGGCTAACTATGGCTACACCTTC.

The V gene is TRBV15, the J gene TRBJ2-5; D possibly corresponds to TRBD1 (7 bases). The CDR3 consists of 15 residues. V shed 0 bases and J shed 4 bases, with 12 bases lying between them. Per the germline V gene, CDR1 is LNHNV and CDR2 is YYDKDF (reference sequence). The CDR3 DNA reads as TGTGCCACCAGCAGAGATCAGGAGGGGGCAGAGACCCAGTACTTC. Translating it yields CATSRDQEGAETQYF.

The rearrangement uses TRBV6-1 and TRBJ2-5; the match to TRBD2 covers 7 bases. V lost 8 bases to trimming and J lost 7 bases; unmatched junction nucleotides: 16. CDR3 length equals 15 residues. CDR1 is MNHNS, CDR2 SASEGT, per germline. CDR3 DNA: TGTGCCAGCGCGACAGATCTAGCGGCTCTCGGGACCCAGTACTTC. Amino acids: CASATDLAALGTQYF.

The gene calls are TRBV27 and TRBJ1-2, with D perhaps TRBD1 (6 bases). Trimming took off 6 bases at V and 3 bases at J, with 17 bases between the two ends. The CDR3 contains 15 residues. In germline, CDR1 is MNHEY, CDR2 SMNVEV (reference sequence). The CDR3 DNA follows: TGTGCCAGCAGGGGTTACGGGGAGGGGGACTATGGCTACACCTTC. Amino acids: CASRGYGEGDYGYTF.

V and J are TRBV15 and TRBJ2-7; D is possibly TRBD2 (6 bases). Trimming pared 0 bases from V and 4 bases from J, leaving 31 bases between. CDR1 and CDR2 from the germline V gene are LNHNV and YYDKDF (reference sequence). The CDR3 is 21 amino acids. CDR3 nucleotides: TGTGCCACCAGCAGAGAGACATCCGGGACTCCCCATCCATACTCCCTTTACGAGCAGTACTTC. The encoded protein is CATSRETSGTPHPYSLYEQYF.

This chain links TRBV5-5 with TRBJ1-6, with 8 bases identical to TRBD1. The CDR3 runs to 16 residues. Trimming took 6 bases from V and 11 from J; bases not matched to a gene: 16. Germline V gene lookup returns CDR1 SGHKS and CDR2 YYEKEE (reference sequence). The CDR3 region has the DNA TGTGCCAGCATCCCTGAGGACAGGGAGATTTTTCCACCCCTCCACTTT. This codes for CASIPEDREIFPPLHF.

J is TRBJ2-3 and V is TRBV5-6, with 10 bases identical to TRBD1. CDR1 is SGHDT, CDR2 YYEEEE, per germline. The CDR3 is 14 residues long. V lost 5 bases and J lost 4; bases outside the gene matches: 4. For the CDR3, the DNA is TGTGCCAGCAGAACCGGGACAGGGGCAGATACGCAGTATTTT. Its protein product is CASRTGTGADTQYF.

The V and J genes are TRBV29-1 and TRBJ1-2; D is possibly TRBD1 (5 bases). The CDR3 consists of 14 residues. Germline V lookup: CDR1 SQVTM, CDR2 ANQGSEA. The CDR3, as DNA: TGCATCCAAGCGCTGGGGGGTGGCGACTATGGCTACACCTTC. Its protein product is CIQALGGGDYGYTF.

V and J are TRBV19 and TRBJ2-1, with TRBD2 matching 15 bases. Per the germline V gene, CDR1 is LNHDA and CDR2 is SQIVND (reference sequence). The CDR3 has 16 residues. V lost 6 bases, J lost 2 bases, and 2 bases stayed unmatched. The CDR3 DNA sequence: TGTGCCAGTAGCCGGACTAGCGGGGGGGCCTACAATGAGCAGTTCTTC. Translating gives CASSRTSGGAYNEQFF. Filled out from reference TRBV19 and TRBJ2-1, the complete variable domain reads DGGITQSPKYLFRKEGQNVTLSCEQNLNHDAMYWYRQDPGQGLRLIYYSQIVNDFQKGDIAEGYSVSREKKESFPLTVTSAQKNPTAFYLCASSRTSGGAYNEQFFGPGTRLTVL.